These T cell receptor beta chains were read from a single sample in a study of blood T cell repertoires in COVID-19. Assay used: immunoSEQ multiplex PCR; TCRdb lists only in-frame clones, some missing. The top ten clones hold 1.5% of a sample with 210,000 or so clones, almost 90% of them seen once. The sequencing sample was made of peripheral blood. The receptors here all came from a man aged 18 to 35 with active or convalescent COVID-19. Each CDR3 is given with its conserved first and last residue. Fields, in order: clone size, J gene, V gene, D gene, CDR3 protein, CDR3 DNA. D genes are given only for firm matches. Clone size appears in some rows only: once, few, many, or a class for an expanded clone.

size: once; J: TRBJ2-1; V: TRBV30; D: -; CDR3: CAWSGQKPYNEQFF; DNA: TGTGCCTGGAGCGGACAGAAACCATACAATGAGCAGTTCTTC
size: -; J: TRBJ1-1; V: TRBV30; D: -; CDR3: CAWSYTGEAFF; DNA: TGTGCCTGGAGTTATACAGGAGAAGCTTTCTTT
size: -; J: TRBJ2-7; V: TRBV11-2; D: TRBD1; CDR3: CASSPITRTGDYEQYF; DNA: TGTGCCAGCAGCCCCATAACCCGGACAGGGGACTACGAGCAGTACTTC
size: once; J: TRBJ1-1; V: TRBV19; D: -; CDR3: CASSTLRGTEAFF; DNA: TGTGCCAGTAGTACCTTAAGGGGGACTGAAGCTTTCTTT
size: -; J: TRBJ2-7; V: TRBV18; D: TRBD2; CDR3: CASSPPVLAGGYEQYF; DNA: TGTGCCAGCTCACCACCGGTTCTAGCGGGGGGCTACGAGCAGTACTTC
size: -; J: TRBJ1-1; V: TRBV29-1; D: -; CDR3: CSVTQVPNTEAFF; DNA: TGCAGCGTTACACAGGTGCCGAACACTGAAGCTTTCTTT
size: once; J: TRBJ1-3; V: TRBV7-9; D: -; CDR3: CASSLAGAWGNTIYF; DNA: TGTGCCAGCAGCTTAGCTGGGGCGTGGGGCAACACCATATATTTT
size: -; J: TRBJ1-2; V: TRBV7-7; D: TRBD1; CDR3: CASSADRGRYGYTF; DNA: TGTGCCAGCAGCGCGGACAGGGGACGATATGGCTACACCTTC
size: -; J: TRBJ2-2; V: TRBV6-5; D: -; CDR3: CASSRTTGELFF; DNA: TGTGCCAGCAGCCGGACAACCGGGGAGCTGTTTTTT
size: -; J: TRBJ2-3; V: TRBV15; D: -; CDR3: CATSRDPDSSVDTQYF; DNA: TGTGCCACCAGCAGAGATCCGGACAGTTCGGTTGATACGCAGTATTTT
size: -; J: TRBJ1-2; V: TRBV16; D: -; CDR3: CASSQWEGGYGYTF; DNA: TGTGCCAGCAGCCAATGGGAGGGTGGCTATGGCTACACCTTC
size: -; J: TRBJ1-1; V: TRBV9; D: TRBD1; CDR3: CASSMTGAREAFF; DNA: TGTGCCAGCAGCATGACAGGGGCTCGTGAAGCTTTCTTT
size: -; J: TRBJ1-2; V: TRBV7-9; D: -; CDR3: CASAFQGGNYGYTF; DNA: TGTGCCAGCGCTTTTCAGGGAGGGAACTATGGCTACACCTTC
size: -; J: TRBJ2-1; V: TRBV9; D: TRBD2; CDR3: CASSVRSGRAGFF; DNA: TGTGCCAGCAGCGTTCGAAGCGGGAGGGCCGGGTTCTTC
size: -; J: TRBJ1-4; V: TRBV28; D: -; CDR3: CASSPLLGKLFF; DNA: TGTGCCAGCAGTCCCCTACTCGGAAAACTGTTTTTT
size: once; J: TRBJ2-7; V: TRBV28; D: -; CDR3: CASSLYLGEYEQYF; DNA: TGTGCCAGCAGTTTATATCTAGGGGAATACGAGCAGTACTTC
size: -; J: TRBJ2-3; V: TRBV7-6; D: TRBD2; CDR3: CASSSVAGSRDTQYF; DNA: TGTGCCAGCAGCTCGGTAGCGGGATCGAGAGATACGCAGTATTTT
size: -; J: TRBJ2-7; V: TRBV18; D: TRBD1; CDR3: CASSPAQGTDFYEQYF; DNA: TGTGCCAGCTCACCGGCGCAGGGGACAGACTTCTACGAGCAGTACTTC
size: -; J: TRBJ1-3; V: TRBV7-3; D: -; CDR3: CASNRGGGTIYF; DNA: TGTGCCAGCAACCGGGGAGGGGGCACCATATATTTT
size: -; J: TRBJ1-1; V: TRBV12-3/TRBV12-4; D: -; CDR3: CASRTLSLSEAFF; DNA: TGTGCCAGCAGGACACTTTCACTCTCTGAAGCTTTCTTT
size: -; J: TRBJ1-1; V: TRBV28; D: -; CDR3: CASIPPEGMNTEAFF; DNA: TGTGCCAGCATTCCCCCAGAGGGAATGAACACTGAAGCTTTCTTT
size: -; J: TRBJ1-5; V: TRBV27; D: TRBD1; CDR3: CASSLRQGPGGSNQPQHF; DNA: TGTGCCAGCAGTTTAAGACAGGGACCAGGGGGTAGCAATCAGCCCCAGCATTTT
size: -; J: TRBJ2-1; V: TRBV19; D: TRBD2; CDR3: CASISGRSGNEQFF; DNA: TGTGCCAGTATTAGCGGGAGATCCGGGAATGAGCAGTTCTTC
size: -; J: TRBJ1-4; V: TRBV2; D: -; CDR3: CASSRRRGEKLFF; DNA: TGTGCCAGCAGCCGACGCCGGGGTGAAAAACTGTTTTTT
size: -; J: TRBJ2-3; V: TRBV7-2; D: TRBD2; CDR3: CASSPGTTGGSQYF; DNA: TGTGCCAGCAGCCCGGGGACTACCGGGGGTTCGCAGTATTTT
size: -; J: TRBJ2-5; V: TRBV27; D: TRBD2; CDR3: CASKAGNGETQYF; DNA: TGTGCCAGCAAAGCGGGGAATGGCGAGACCCAGTACTTC
size: -; J: TRBJ1-4; V: TRBV19; D: -; CDR3: CAVKGAGAEKLFF; DNA: TGTGCCGTAAAGGGTGCAGGGGCTGAAAAACTGTTTTTT
size: -; J: TRBJ2-7; V: TRBV10-3; D: TRBD2; CDR3: CAISESFEGPGTSRLRGYF; DNA: TGTGCCATCAGTGAGTCTTTCGAGGGTCCCGGGACTAGCAGACTACGGGGGTACTTC
size: -; J: TRBJ2-1; V: TRBV2; D: TRBD2; CDR3: CASSPQTSGPSSYNEQFF; DNA: TGTGCCAGCAGTCCTCAGACTAGCGGGCCAAGCTCCTACAATGAGCAGTTCTTC
size: once; J: TRBJ2-1; V: TRBV30; D: -; CDR3: CAWTQNGGRDYVLDEQFF; DNA: TGTGCCTGGACCCAAAACGGGGGCCGGGACTACGTCCTGGATGAGCAGTTCTTC
size: -; J: TRBJ2-2; V: TRBV9; D: TRBD2; CDR3: CASSSLAGANTGELFF; DNA: TGTGCCAGCAGCAGTCTAGCGGGAGCGAACACCGGGGAGCTGTTTTTT
size: -; J: TRBJ1-4; V: TRBV27; D: -; CDR3: CASSFSGDNEKLFF; DNA: TGTGCCAGCAGTTTTTCAGGGGATAATGAAAAACTGTTTTTT
size: once; J: TRBJ2-7; V: TRBV4-3; D: TRBD1; CDR3: CASSQDLAQGTPYEQYF; DNA: TGCGCCAGCAGCCAAGATCTGGCACAGGGGACACCCTACGAGCAGTACTTC
size: -; J: TRBJ2-3; V: TRBV7-9; D: -; CDR3: CASSLIRDTDTQYF; DNA: TGTGCCAGCAGCTTAATCCGGGACACAGATACGCAGTATTTT
size: -; J: TRBJ1-2; V: TRBV7-9; D: -; CDR3: CASSPSGGETYGYTF; DNA: TGTGCCAGCAGCCCCAGCGGGGGGGAAACCTATGGCTACACCTTC
size: -; J: TRBJ2-3; V: TRBV19; D: -; CDR3: CASSIAHGGARTDTQYF; DNA: TGTGCCAGTAGTATAGCTCATGGGGGGGCGCGTACAGATACGCAGTATTTT